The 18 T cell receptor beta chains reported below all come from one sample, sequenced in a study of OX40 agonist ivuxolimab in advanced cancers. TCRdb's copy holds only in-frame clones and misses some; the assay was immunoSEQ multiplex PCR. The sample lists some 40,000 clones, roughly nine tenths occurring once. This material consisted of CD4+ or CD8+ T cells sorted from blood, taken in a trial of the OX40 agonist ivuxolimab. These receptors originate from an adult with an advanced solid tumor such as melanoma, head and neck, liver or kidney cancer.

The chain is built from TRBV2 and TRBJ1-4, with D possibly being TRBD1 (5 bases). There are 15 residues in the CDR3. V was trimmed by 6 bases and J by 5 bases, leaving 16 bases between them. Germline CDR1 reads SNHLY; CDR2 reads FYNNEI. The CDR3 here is CASRTGTATNEKLFF. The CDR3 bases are TGTGCCAGCAGGACTGGGACTGCTACGAATGAAAAACTGTTTTTT.

The CDR3 sequence: CASSLSEPSTDTQYF. CDR3 DNA: TGTGCCAGCAGTTTATCGGAACCGAGCACAGATACGCAGTATTTT. The chain links TRBV27 to TRBJ2-3, with no clear D. Germline V gives CDR1 MNHEY, CDR2 SMNVEV (reference sequence). V lost 0 bases to trimming and J lost 0 bases, with 7 bases between them. This CDR3 is built from 15 residues.

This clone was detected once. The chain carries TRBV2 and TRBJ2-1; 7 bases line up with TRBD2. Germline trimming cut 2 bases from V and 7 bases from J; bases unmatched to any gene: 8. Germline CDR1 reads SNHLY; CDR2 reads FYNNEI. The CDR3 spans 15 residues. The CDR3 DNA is TGTGCCAGCAGTGAACACGCGGGAGAGGGGAATGAGCAGTTCTTC. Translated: CASSEHAGEGNEQFF.

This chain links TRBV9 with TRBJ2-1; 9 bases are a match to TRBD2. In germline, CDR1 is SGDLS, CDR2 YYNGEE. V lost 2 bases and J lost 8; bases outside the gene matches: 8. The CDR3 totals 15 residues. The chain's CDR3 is CASSVSGRAPDEQFF. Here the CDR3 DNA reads TGTGCCAGCAGCGTTAGCGGGAGAGCACCGGATGAGCAGTTCTTC.

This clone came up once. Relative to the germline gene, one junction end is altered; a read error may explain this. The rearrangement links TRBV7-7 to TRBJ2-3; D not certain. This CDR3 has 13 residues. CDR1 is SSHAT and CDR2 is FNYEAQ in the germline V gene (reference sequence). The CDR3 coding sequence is TGTGCTAGCAGCCTCGACCCCACAGATACGCAGTATTTT. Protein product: CASSLDPTDTQYF. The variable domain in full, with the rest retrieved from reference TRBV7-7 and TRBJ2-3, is GAGVSQSPRYKVTKRGQDVTLRCDPISSHATLYWYQQALGQGPEFLTYFNYEAQPDKSGLPSDRFSAERPEGSISTLTIQRTEQRDSAMYRCASSLDPTDTQYFGPGTRLTVL.

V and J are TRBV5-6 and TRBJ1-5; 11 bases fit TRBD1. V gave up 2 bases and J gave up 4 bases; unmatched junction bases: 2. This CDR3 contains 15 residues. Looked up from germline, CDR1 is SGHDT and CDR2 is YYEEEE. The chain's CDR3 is CASSFGTGGNQPQHF. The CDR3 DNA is TGTGCCAGCAGCTTCGGGACAGGGGGAAATCAGCCCCAGCATTTT.

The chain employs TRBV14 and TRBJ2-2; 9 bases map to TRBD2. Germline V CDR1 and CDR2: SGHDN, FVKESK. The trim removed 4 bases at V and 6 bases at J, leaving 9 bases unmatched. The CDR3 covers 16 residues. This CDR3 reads CASSPSLAGSAGELFF. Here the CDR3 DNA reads TGTGCCAGCAGCCCTTCCCTAGCGGGATCAGCCGGGGAGCTGTTTTTT.

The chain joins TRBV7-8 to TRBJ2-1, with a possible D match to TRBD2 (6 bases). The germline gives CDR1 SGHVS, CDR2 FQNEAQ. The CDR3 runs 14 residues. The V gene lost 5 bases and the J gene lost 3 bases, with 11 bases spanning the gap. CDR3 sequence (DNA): TGTGCCAGCAGCCTGAGACTAGACTACAATGAGCAGTTCTTC. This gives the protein CASSLRLDYNEQFF. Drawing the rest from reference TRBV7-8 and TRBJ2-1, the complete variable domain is GAGVSQSPRYKVAKRGQDVALRCDPISGHVSLFWYQQALGQGPEFLTYFQNEAQLDKSGLPSDRFFAERPEGSVSTLKIQRTQQEDSAVYLCASSLRLDYNEQFFGPGTRLTVL.

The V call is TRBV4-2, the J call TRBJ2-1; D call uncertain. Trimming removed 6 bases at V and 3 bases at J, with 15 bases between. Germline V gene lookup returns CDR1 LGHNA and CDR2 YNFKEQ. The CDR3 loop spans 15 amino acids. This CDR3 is CASSFQVLGYNEQFF. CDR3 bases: TGTGCCAGCAGTTTTCAGGTGTTAGGCTACAATGAGCAGTTCTTC.

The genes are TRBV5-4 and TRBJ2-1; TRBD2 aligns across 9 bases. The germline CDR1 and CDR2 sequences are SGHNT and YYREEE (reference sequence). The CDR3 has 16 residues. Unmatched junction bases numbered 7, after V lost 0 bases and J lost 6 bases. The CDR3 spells CASSLDLAGVSNEQFF. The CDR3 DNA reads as TGTGCCAGCAGCTTGGATTTAGCGGGAGTAAGCAATGAGCAGTTCTTC.

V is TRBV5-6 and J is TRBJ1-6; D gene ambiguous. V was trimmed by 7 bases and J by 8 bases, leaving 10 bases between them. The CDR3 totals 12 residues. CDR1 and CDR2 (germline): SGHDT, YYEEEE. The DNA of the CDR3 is TGTGCCAGCGCCTCAAGGGATTCACCCCTCCACTTT. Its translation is CASASRDSPLHF. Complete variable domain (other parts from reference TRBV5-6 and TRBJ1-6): DAGVTQSPTHLIKTRGQQVTLRCSPKSGHDTVSWYQQALGQGPQFIFQYYEEEERQRGNFPDRFSGHQFPNYSSELNVNALLLGDSALYLCASASRDSPLHFGNGTRLTVT.

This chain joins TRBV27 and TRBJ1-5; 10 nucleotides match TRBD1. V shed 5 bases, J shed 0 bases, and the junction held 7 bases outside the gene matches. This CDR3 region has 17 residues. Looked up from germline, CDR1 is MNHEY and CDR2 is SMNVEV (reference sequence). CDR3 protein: CASSGQGVTHSNQPQHF. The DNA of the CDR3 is TGTGCCAGCAGTGGACAGGGGGTGACCCATAGCAATCAGCCCCAGCATTTT.

The CDR3 sequence is CASSRHMDRAGQPQHF. The CDR3, as DNA: TGCGCCAGCAGCCGGCATATGGACAGGGCCGGCCAGCCCCAGCATTTT. This rearrangement joins TRBV4-1 to TRBJ1-5, with 8 positions matching TRBD1. V dropped 4 bases and J dropped 7; count of bases not matched to a gene: 12. The germline V gene has CDR1 MGHRA and CDR2 YSYEKL. The CDR3 runs to 16 residues.

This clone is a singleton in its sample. The CDR3 region has the DNA TGTGCCAGCAGTTCAGGACTGAAAACAGATACGCAGTATTTT. It is translated as CASSSGLKTDTQYF. This chain joins TRBV6-1 and TRBJ2-3, with a tentative D call TRBD2 (5 bases). Germline V CDR1 and CDR2: MNHNS, SASEGT. Trimming cost V 5 bases and J 3 bases, with 12 bases left between them. The CDR3 runs 14 residues.

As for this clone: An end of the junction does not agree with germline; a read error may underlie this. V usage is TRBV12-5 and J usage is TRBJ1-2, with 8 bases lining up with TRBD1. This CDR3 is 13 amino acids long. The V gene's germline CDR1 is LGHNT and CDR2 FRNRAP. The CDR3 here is CASGPDLDRGGVF. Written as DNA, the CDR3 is TGTGCTAGTGGTCCGGACCTTGACAGGGGTGGTGTCTTC.

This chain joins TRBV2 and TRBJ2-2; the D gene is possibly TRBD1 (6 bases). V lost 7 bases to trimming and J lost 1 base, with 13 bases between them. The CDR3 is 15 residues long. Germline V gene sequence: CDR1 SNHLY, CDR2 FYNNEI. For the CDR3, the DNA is TGTGCCAGCAATCACAGGGTACGGAACACCGGGGAGCTGTTTTTT. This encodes CASNHRVRNTGELFF.

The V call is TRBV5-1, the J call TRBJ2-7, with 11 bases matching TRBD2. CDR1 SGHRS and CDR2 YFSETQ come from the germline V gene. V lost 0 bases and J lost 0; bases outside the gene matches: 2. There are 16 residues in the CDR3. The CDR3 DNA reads TGCGCCAGCAGCTTGGTCGGGACTAGCGGCTCCTACGAGCAGTACTTC. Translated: CASSLVGTSGSYEQYF.

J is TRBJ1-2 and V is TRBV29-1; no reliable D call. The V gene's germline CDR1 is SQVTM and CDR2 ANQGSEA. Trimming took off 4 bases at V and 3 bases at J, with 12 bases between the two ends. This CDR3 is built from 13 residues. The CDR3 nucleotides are TGCAGCGTTGTAAACCCGGGCGACTATGGCTACACCTTC. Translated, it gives CSVVNPGDYGYTF.